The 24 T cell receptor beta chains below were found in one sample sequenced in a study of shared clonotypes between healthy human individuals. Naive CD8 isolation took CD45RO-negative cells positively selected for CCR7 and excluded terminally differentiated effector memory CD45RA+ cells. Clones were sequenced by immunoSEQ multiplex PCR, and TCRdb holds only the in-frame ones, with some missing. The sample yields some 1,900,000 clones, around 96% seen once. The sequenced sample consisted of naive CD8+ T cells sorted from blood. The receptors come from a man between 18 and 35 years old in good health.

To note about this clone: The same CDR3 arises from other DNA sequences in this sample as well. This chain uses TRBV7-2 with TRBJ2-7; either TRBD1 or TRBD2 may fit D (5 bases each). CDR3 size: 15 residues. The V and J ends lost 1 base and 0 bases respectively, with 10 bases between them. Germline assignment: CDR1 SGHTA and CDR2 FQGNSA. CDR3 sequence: CASSLGGGLSYEQYF. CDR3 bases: TGTGCCAGCAGCTTAGGGGGCGGACTCTCCTACGAGCAGTACTTC.

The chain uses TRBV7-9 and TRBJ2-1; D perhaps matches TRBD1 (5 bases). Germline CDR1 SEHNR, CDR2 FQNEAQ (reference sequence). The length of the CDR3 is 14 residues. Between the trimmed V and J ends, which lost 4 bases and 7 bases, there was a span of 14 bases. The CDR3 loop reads CASSSQDRENEQFF. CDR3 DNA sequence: TGTGCCAGCAGCTCCCAAGACAGAGAAAATGAGCAGTTCTTC.

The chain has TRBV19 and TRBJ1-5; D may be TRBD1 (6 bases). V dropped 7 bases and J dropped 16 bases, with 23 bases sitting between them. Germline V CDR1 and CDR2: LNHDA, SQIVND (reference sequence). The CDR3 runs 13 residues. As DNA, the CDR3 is TGTGCCAGTATGGCTGGGGGGCGAGACCACAAACATTTT. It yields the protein CASMAGGRDHKHF.

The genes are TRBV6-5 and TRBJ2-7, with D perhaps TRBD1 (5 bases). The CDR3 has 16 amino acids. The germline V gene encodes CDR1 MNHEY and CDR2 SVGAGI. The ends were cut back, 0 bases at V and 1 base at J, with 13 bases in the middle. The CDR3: CASSYSMGLRSYEQYF. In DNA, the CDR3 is TGTGCCAGCAGTTACTCGATGGGGCTTAGGTCCTACGAGCAGTACTTC.

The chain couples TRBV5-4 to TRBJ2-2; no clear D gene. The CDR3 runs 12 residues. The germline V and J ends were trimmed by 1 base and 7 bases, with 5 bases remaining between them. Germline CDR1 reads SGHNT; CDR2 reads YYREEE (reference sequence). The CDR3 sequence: CASSLMVGELFF. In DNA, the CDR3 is TGTGCCAGCAGCTTGATGGTCGGGGAGCTGTTTTTT.

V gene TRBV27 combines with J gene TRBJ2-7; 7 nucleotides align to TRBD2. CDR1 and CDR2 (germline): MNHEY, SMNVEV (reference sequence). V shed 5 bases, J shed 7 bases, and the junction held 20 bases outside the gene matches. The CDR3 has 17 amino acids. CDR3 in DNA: TGTGCCAGCAGTCCGACCCGTGTGGGGCGGGAGATGGAGGAGCAGTACTTC. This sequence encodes CASSPTRVGREMEEQYF.

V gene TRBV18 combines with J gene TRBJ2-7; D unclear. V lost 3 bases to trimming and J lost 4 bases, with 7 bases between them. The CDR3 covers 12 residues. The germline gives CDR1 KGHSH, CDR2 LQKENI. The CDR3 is CASSPGLYEQYF. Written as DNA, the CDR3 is TGTGCCAGCTCACCCGGGCTATACGAGCAGTACTTC.

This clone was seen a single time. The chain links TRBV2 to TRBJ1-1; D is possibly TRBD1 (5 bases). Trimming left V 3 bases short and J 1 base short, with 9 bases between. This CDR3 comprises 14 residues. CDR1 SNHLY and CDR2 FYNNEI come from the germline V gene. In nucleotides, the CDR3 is TGTGCCAGCAGTGACTGGGGACGGAACACTGAAGCTTTCTTT. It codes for CASSDWGRNTEAFF.

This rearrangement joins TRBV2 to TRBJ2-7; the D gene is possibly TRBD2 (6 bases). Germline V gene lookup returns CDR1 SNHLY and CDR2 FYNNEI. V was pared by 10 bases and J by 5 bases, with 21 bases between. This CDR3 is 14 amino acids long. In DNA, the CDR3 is TGTGCCATCCCACGTATGAGGGAGGCGGACGAGCAGTACTTC. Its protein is CAIPRMREADEQYF.

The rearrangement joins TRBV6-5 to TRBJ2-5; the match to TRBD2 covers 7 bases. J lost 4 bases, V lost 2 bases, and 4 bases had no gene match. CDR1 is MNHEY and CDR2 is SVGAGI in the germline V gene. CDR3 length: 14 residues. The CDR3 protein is CASSYLSGVETQYF. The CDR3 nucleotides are TGTGCCAGCAGTTACCTCAGCGGGGTAGAGACCCAGTACTTC.

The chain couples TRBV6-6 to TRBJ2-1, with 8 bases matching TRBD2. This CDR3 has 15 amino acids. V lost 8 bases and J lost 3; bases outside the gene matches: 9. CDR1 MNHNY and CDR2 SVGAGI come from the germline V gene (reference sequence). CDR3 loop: CASLGIAGYYNEQFF. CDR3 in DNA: TGTGCCAGCCTCGGGATAGCGGGGTACTACAATGAGCAGTTCTTC.

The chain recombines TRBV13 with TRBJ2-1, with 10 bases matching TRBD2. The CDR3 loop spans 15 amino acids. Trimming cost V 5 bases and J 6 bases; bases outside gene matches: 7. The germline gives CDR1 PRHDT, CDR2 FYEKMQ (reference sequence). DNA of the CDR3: TGTGCCAGCAGCCTGCTAGCGGGGGAGCTCAATGAGCAGTTCTTC. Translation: CASSLLAGELNEQFF.

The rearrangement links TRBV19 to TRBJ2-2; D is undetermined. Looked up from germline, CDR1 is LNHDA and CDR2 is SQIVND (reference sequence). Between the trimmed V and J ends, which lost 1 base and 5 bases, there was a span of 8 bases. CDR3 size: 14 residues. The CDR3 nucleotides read TGTGCCAGTAGTATAGGGTACCTAACCGGGGAGCTGTTTTTT. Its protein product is CASSIGYLTGELFF.

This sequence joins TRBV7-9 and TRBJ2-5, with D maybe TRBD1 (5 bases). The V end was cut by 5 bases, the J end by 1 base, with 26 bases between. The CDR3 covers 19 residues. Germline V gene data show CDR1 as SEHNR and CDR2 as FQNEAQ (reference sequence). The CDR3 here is CASSPGPPAMTDLQETQYF. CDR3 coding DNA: TGTGCCAGCAGCCCCGGCCCTCCCGCTATGACAGATCTCCAAGAGACCCAGTACTTC.

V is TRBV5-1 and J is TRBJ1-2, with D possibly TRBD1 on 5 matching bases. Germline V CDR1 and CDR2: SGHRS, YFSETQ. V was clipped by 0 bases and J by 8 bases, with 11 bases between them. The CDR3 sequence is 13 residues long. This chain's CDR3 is CASSLEAGIGYTF. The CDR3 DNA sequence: TGCGCCAGCAGCTTGGAGGCAGGGATCGGCTACACCTTC.

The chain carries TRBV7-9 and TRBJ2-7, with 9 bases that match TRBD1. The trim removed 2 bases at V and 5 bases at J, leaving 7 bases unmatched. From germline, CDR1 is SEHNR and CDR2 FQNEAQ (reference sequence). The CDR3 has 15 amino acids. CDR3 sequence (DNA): TGTGCCAGCAGCTTAATTACAGGGGGCAGGGACGAGCAGTACTTC. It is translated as CASSLITGGRDEQYF.

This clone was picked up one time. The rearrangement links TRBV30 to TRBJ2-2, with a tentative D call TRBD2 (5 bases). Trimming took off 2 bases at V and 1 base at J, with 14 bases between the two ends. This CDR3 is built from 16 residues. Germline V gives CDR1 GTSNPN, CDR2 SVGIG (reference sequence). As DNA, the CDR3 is TGTGCCTGGAGTAATACAGCGGCCCTGAACACCGGGGAGCTGTTTTTT. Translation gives CAWSNTAALNTGELFF. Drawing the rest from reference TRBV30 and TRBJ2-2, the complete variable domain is SQTIHQWPATLVQPVGSPLSLECTVEGTSNPNLYWYRQAAGRGLQLLFYSVGIGQISSEVPQNLSASRPQDRQFILSSKKLLLSDSGFYLCAWSNTAALNTGELFFGEGSRLTVL.

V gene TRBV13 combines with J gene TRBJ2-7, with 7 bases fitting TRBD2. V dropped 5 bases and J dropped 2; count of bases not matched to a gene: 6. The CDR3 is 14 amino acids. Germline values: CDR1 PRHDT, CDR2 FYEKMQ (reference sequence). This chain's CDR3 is CASSPMGRAYEQYF. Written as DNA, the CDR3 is TGTGCCAGCAGCCCCATGGGGAGGGCCTACGAGCAGTACTTC.

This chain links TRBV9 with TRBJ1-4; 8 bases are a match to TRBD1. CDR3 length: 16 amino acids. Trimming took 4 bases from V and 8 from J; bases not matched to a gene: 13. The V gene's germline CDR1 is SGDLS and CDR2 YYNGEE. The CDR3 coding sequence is TGTGCCAGCAGCAATTCTGGAGGGACAGGCCTCGAAAAACTGTTTTTT. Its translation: CASSNSGGTGLEKLFF.

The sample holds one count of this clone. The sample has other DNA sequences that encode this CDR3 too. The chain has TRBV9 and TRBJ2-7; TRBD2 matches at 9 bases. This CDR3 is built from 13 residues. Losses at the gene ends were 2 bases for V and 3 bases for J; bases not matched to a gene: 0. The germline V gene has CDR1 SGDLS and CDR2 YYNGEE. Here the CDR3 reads CASSVTSGYEQYF. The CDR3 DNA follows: TGTGCCAGCAGCGTGACTAGCGGCTACGAGCAGTACTTC.

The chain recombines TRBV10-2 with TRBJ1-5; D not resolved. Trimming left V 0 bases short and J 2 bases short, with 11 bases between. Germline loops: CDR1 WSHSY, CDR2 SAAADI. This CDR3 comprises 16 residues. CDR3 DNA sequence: TGCGCCAGCAGTGAGTCGTTGGGCACGGGCAATCAGCCCCAGCATTTT. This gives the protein CASSESLGTGNQPQHF.

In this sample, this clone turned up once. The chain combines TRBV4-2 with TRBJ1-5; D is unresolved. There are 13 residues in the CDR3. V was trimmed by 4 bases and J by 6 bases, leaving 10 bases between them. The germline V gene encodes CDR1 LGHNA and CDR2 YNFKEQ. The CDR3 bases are TGTGCCAGCAGCCTGTTTCTGGGTCAGCCCCAGCATTTT. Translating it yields CASSLFLGQPQHF.

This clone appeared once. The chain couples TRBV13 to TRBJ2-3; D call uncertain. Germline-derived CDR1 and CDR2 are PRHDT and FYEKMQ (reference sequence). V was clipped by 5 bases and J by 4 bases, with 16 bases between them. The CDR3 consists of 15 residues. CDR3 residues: CASSLRTGPADTQYF. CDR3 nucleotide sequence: TGTGCCAGCAGCCTCCGGACGGGCCCCGCAGATACGCAGTATTTT.

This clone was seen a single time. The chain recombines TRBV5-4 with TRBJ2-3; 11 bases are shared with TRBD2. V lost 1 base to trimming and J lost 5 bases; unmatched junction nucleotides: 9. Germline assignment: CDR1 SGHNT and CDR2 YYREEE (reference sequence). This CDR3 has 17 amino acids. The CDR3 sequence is CASSLFSGGALEDTQYF. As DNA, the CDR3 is TGTGCCAGCAGCTTGTTTAGCGGGGGGGCCTTAGAAGATACGCAGTATTTT.